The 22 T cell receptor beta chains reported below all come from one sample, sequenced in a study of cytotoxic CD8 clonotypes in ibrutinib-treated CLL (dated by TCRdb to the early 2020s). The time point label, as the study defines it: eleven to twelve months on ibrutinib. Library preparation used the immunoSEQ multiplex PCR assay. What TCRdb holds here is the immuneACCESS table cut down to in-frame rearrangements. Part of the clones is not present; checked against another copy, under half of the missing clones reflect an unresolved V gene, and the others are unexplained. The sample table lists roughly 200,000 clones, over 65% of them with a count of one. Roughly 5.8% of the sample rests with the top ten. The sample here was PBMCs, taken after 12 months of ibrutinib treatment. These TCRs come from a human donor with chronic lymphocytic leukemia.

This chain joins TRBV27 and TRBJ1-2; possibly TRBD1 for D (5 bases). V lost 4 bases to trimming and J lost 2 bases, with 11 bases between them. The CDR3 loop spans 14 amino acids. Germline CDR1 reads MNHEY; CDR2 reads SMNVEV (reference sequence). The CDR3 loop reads CASSSGGSNYGYTF. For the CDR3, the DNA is TGTGCCAGCAGTTCCGGGGGGTCGAACTATGGCTACACCTTC.

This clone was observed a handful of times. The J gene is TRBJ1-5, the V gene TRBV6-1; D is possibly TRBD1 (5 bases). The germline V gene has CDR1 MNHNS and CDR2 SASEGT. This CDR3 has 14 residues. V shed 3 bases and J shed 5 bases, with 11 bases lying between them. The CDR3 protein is CASSEGGGYQPQHF. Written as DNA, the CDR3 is TGTGCCAGCAGTGAGGGTGGGGGATATCAGCCCCAGCATTTT.

This chain's CDR3 is CASSSRGEGNQPQHF. In DNA form, the CDR3 reads TGTGCCAGCAGTTCCCGAGGGGAGGGCAATCAGCCCCAGCATTTT. The chain is built from TRBV6-5 and TRBJ1-5; D is perhaps TRBD1 (5 bases). The CDR3 is 15 amino acids. Trimming took 4 bases from V and 2 from J, leaving 12 bases between them. CDR1 is MNHEY, CDR2 SVGAGI, per germline.

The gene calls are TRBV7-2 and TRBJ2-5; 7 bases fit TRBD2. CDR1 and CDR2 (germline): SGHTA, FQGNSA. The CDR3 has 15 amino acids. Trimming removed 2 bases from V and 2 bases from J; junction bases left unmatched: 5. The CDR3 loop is CASSLNGRNQETQYF. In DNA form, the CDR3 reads TGTGCCAGCAGCTTAAACGGGAGGAATCAAGAGACCCAGTACTTC.

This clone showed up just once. The CDR3 region is CASSPGFLAASNEQFF. The DNA for the CDR3 is TGCGCCAGCAGCCCTGGCTTCTTAGCCGCTTCCAATGAGCAGTTCTTC. This sequence joins TRBV5-1 and TRBJ2-1; D is ambiguous. V was pared by 4 bases and J by 6 bases, with 20 bases between. The CDR3 length is 16 residues. CDR1 is SGHRS, CDR2 YFSETQ, per germline.

In nucleotides, the CDR3 is TGTGCCAGCAGTTTATTCGGGGGCTCCTACGAGCAGTACTTC. Amino acid sequence: CASSLFGGSYEQYF. The chain combines TRBV27 with TRBJ2-7, with D possibly TRBD2 on 6 matching bases. Trimming removed 1 base from V and 0 bases from J, with 7 bases in between. The CDR3 has 14 amino acids. The germline V gene has CDR1 MNHEY and CDR2 SMNVEV (reference sequence).

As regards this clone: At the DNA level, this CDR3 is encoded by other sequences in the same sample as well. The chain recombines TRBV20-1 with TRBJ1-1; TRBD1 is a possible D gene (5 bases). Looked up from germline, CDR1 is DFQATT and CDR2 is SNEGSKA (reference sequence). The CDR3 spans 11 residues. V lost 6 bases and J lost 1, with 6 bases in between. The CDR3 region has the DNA TGCAGTGCGAGGGGGAACACTGAAGCTTTCTTT. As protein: CSARGNTEAFF.

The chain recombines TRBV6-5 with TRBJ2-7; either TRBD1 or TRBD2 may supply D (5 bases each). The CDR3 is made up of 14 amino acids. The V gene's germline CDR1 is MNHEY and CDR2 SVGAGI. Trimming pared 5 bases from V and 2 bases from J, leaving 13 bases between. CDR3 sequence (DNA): TGTGCCAGCAGTCAGAGGGACCACACCTACGAGCAGTACTTC. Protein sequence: CASSQRDHTYEQYF.

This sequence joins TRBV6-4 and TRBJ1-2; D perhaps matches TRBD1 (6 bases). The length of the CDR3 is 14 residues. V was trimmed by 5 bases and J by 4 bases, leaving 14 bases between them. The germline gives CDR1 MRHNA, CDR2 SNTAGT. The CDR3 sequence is CASSPRGGRYGYTF. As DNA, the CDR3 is TGTGCCAGCAGTCCCCGGGGGGGCCGCTATGGCTACACCTTC.

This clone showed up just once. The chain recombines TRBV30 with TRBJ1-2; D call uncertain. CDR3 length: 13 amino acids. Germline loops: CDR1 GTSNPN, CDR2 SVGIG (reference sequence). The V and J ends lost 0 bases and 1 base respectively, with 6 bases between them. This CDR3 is CAWSVLRNYGYTF. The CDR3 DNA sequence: TGTGCCTGGAGTGTACTGCGTAACTATGGCTACACCTTC.

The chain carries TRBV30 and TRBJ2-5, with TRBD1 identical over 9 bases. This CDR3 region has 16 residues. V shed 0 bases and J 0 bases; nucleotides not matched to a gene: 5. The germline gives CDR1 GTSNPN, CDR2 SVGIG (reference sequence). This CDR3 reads CAWSVGQGPNQETQYF. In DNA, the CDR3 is TGTGCCTGGAGTGTCGGACAGGGGCCAAACCAAGAGACCCAGTACTTC.

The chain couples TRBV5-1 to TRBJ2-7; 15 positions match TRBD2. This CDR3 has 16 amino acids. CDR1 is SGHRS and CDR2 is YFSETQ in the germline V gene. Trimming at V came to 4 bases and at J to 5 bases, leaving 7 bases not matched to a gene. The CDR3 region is CASSRTSGRGNHEQYF. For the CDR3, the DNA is TGCGCCAGCAGCCGGACTAGCGGGAGGGGTAACCACGAGCAGTACTTC.

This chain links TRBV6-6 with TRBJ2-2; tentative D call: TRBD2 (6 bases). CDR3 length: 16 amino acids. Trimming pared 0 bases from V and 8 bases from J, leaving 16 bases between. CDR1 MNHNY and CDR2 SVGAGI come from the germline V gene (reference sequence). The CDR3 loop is CASSYSRASDGGELFF. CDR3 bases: TGTGCCAGCAGTTACTCGAGGGCTAGCGACGGGGGGGAGCTGTTTTTT.

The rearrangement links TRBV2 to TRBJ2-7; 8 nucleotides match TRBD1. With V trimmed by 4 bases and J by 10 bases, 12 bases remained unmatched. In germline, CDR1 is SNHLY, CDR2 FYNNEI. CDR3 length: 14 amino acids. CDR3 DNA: TGTGCCAGCAGTGGGGGCGGGGACAGGAACTACCAGTACTTC. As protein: CASSGGGDRNYQYF.

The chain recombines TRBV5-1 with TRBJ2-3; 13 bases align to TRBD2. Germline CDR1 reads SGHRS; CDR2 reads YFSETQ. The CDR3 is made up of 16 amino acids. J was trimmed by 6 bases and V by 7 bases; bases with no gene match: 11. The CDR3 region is CASASTSGGARDTQYF. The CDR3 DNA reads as TGCGCCAGCGCCAGTACTAGCGGGGGGGCGAGGGATACGCAGTATTTT.

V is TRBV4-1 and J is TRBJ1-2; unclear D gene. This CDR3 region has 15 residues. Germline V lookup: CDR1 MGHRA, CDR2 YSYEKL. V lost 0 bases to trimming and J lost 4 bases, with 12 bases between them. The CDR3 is CASSQDRKAGYGYTF. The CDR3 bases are TGCGCCAGCAGCCAAGATCGTAAGGCTGGCTATGGCTACACCTTC.

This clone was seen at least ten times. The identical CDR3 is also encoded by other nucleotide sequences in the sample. CDR3 coding DNA: TGTGCCAGCAGTTTAGCTGGGGGAGGGACTGAAGCTTTCTTT. It encodes CASSLAGGGTEAFF. V gene TRBV28 combines with J gene TRBJ1-1, with D maybe TRBD1 (5 bases). The CDR3 spans 14 residues. V lost 2 bases and J lost 5, with 12 bases in between. Germline values: CDR1 MDHEN, CDR2 SYDVKM.

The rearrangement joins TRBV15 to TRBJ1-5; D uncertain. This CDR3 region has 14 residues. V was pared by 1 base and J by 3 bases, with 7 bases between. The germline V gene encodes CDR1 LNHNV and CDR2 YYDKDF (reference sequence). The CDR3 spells CATSRGGFNQPQHF. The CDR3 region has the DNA TGTGCCACCAGCAGAGGAGGGTTCAATCAGCCCCAGCATTTT.

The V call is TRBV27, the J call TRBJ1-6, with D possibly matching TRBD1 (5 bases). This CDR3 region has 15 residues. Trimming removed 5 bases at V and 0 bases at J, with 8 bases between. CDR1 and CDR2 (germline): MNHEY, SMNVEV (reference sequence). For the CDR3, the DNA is TGTGCCAGCAGTCAGGGTAGCTCCTATAATTCACCCCTCCACTTT. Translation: CASSQGSSYNSPLHF.

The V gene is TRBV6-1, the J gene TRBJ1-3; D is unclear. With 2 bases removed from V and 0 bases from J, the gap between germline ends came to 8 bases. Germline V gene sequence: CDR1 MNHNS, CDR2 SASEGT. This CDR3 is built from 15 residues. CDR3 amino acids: CASSETWASGNTIYF. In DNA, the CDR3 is TGTGCCAGCAGTGAAACTTGGGCCTCTGGAAACACCATATATTTT.

CDR3 sequence: CASSLGAQYEQYF. The CDR3 region has the DNA TGTGCCAGCAGTCTTGGGGCCCAGTACGAGCAGTACTTC. The chain employs TRBV28 and TRBJ2-7, with TRBD1 as a possible D gene (5 bases). V was cut by 5 bases and J by 4 bases, with 12 bases left in between. The CDR3 loop spans 13 amino acids. Germline V CDR1 and CDR2: MDHEN, SYDVKM.

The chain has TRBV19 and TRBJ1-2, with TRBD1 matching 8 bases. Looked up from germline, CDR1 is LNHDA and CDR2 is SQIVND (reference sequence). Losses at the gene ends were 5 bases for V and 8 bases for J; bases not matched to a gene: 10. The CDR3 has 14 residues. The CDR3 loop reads CASSVGQGPSGYTF. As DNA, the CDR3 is TGTGCCAGTAGTGTAGGACAGGGTCCGTCGGGCTACACCTTC.